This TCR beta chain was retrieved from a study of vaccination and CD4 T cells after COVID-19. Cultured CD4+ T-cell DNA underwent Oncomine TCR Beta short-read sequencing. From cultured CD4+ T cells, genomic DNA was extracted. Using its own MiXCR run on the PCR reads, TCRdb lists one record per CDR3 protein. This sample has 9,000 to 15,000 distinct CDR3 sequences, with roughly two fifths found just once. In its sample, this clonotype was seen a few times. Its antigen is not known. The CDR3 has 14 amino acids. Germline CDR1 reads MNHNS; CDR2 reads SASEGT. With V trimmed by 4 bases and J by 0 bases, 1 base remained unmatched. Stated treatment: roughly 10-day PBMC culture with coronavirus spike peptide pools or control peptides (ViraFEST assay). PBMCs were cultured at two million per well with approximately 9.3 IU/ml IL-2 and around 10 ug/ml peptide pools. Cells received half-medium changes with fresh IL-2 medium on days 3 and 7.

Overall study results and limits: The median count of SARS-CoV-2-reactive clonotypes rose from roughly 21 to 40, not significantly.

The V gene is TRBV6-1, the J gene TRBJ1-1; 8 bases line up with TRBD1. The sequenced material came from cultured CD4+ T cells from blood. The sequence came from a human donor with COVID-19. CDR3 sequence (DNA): TGTGCCAGCAGTGTGGACAGGGTGAACACTGAAGCTTTCTTT. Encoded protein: CASSVDRVNTEAFF.